The 11 T cell receptor beta chains given below trace back to one sample, sequenced in a study of blood T cell repertoires in COVID-19. Data came from immunoSEQ multiplex PCR; TCRdb stores just in-frame clones and leaves some out. The sample lists some 140,000 clones, 84% occurring once. What was sequenced was PBMCs or T cells enriched from blood (not recorded which). These receptors were collected from a man aged 40-55 years with acute COVID-19.

This clone was counted a few times. CDR3 protein: CSAGQGDGNIQYF. In DNA form, the CDR3 reads TGCAGCGCAGGACAGGGCGATGGAAACATTCAGTACTTC. The chain joins TRBV29-1 to TRBJ2-4, with 8 bases fitting TRBD1. The length of the CDR3 is 13 residues. The ends lost 7 bases at V and 6 bases at J; junction bases unmatched: 8. Looked up from germline, CDR1 is SQVTM and CDR2 is ANQGSEA.

The rearrangement joins TRBV5-1 to TRBJ2-7, with D possibly being TRBD2 (6 bases). The germline V gene has CDR1 SGHRS and CDR2 YFSETQ. CDR3 length: 14 amino acids. V lost 5 bases, J lost 2 bases, and 14 bases lay in between. The CDR3: CASRKERATYEQYF. The CDR3, as DNA: TGCGCCAGCAGGAAGGAGCGGGCTACCTACGAGCAGTACTTC.

This clone has just a few counts. V is TRBV5-1 and J is TRBJ2-2, with TRBD2 as a possible D gene (6 bases). This CDR3 contains 17 residues. V lost 4 bases, J lost 0 bases, and 16 bases lay in between. The germline gives CDR1 SGHRS, CDR2 YFSETQ. CDR3 loop: CASSKSPSASNTGELFF. The CDR3 DNA reads TGCGCCAGCAGCAAAAGTCCTAGCGCGTCGAACACCGGGGAGCTGTTTTTT.

The genes are TRBV6-6 and TRBJ1-5; a possible D gene is TRBD1 (5 bases). The germline V and J ends were trimmed by 6 bases and 3 bases, with 12 bases remaining between them. The CDR3 spans 14 residues. Germline CDR1 and CDR2: MNHNY and SVGAGI (reference sequence). The CDR3 DNA reads TGTGCCAGCAGGACAGTATCCTTCAATCAGCCCCAGCATTTT. This codes for CASRTVSFNQPQHF.

The chain recombines TRBV7-9 with TRBJ1-5, with TRBD1 as a possible D gene (6 bases). This CDR3 is built from 18 residues. Germline values: CDR1 SEHNR, CDR2 FQNEAQ (reference sequence). The germline V and J ends were trimmed by 3 bases and 0 bases, with 18 bases remaining between them. CDR3 sequence reads: CASSLGPLDSDSNQPQHF. Written as DNA, the CDR3 is TGTGCCAGCAGCTTGGGGCCGCTGGACAGTGATAGCAATCAGCCCCAGCATTTT.

This rearrangement joins TRBV19 to TRBJ2-6; perhaps TRBD2 as D (5 bases). The CDR3 spans 16 residues. CDR1 LNHDA and CDR2 SQIVND come from the germline V gene (reference sequence). Trimming shortened V by 5 bases and J by 3 bases, and 14 bases separated the two germline ends. In DNA form, the CDR3 reads TGTGCCAGTAGTCTCCGATCTGGGAGTGGGGCCAACGTCCTGACTTTC. It yields the protein CASSLRSGSGANVLTF. The variable domain in full, completed from reference TRBV19 and TRBJ2-6, reads DGGITQSPKYLFRKEGQNVTLSCEQNLNHDAMYWYRQDPGQGLRLIYYSQIVNDFQKGDIAEGYSVSREKKESFPLTVTSAQKNPTAFYLCASSLRSGSGANVLTFGAGSRLTVL.

This clone was seen a handful of times. V and J are TRBV29-1 and TRBJ2-7; 7 bases map to TRBD1. Trimming took 2 bases from V and 1 from J; bases not matched to a gene: 2. Germline values: CDR1 SQVTM, CDR2 ANQGSEA. The CDR3 covers 13 residues. The CDR3 spells CSVESGQSYEQYF. The CDR3 nucleotides are TGCAGCGTTGAATCGGGACAGTCCTACGAGCAGTACTTC.

The gene calls are TRBV24-1 and TRBJ2-5; 8 nucleotides agree with TRBD2. Germline loops: CDR1 KGHDR, CDR2 SFDVKD. V trimming: 2 bases; J trimming: 2 bases; junction bases outside the gene matches: 6. CDR3 size: 16 residues. The CDR3 bases are TGTGCCACCAGTGATTCCTCCGGGGGGGGTCAAGAGACCCAGTACTTC. Its protein is CATSDSSGGGQETQYF.

The V and J genes are TRBV14 and TRBJ2-7; perhaps TRBD1 as D (5 bases). The CDR3 is made up of 16 amino acids. V was pared by 0 bases and J by 2 bases, with 14 bases between. Germline V CDR1 and CDR2: SGHDN, FVKESK. The DNA of the CDR3 is TGTGCCAGCAGCCAAGATTTAGGGGTTCCTCCCTACGAGCAGTACTTC. This gives the protein CASSQDLGVPPYEQYF.

This clone is a singleton in its sample. At one end the junction does not follow the germline gene, possibly because of a read error. The rearrangement joins TRBV28 to TRBJ2-1; 8 bases are shared with TRBD2. The germline V gene has CDR1 MDHEN and CDR2 SYDVKM. This CDR3 spans 12 amino acids. Here the CDR3 DNA reads TGTGCCAGCAGTCCGACAACCGGGACTAGGCTCTTC. Translated: CASSPTTGTRLF.

A single count supports this clone. The chain has TRBV11-2 and TRBJ2-1; TRBD1 matches 7 bases. The CDR3 has 16 residues. Germline lookup yields CDR1 SGHAT and CDR2 FQNNGV. Trimming at V came to 4 bases and at J to 1 base, leaving 7 bases not matched to a gene. The DNA of the CDR3 is TGTGCCAGCAGCTCCTACAGGGGTACATCCTACAATGAGCAGTTCTTC. Its protein product is CASSSYRGTSYNEQFF.